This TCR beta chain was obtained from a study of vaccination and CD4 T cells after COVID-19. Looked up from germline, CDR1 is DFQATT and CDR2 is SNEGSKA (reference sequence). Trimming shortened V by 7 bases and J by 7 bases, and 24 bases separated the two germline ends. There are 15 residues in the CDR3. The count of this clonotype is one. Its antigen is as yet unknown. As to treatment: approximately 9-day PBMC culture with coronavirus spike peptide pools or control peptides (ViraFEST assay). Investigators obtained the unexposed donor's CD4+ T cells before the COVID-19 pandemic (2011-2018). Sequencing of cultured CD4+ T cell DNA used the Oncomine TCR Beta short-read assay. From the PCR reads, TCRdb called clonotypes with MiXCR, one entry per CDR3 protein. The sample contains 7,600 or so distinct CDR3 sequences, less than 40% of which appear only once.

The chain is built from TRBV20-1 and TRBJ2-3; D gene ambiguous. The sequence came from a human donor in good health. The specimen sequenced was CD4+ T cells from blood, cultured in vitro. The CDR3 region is CSVVEYPARPNTQYF. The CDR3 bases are TGCAGTGTAGTTGAGTACCCAGCTCGCCCTAATACGCAGTATTTT.